The next 7 T cell receptor beta chains were all read from a single sample in a study of T cell clonotyping in hematopoietic cell transplantation. TCRdb's copy holds only in-frame clones and misses some; the assay was immunoSEQ multiplex PCR. This table holds some 4,300 clones, 90% to 97% found once. The material sequenced was PBMCs, taken 100 days after allogeneic stem cell transplant. These receptors were taken from a male patient aged 40 to 50 who had an allogeneic stem cell transplant from a related donor, so the T cells may come from the graft donor. Some clones in this sample may be carry-over from other donors' samples.

This chain links TRBV14 with TRBJ1-1; D is unclear. Trimming took off 2 bases at V and 5 bases at J, with 9 bases between the two ends. The V gene's germline CDR1 is SGHDN and CDR2 FVKESK. This CDR3 is 13 amino acids long. This chain's CDR3 is CASSQYVGTEAFF. CDR3 in DNA: TGTGCCAGCAGCCAATACGTTGGAACTGAAGCTTTCTTT.

The chain couples TRBV4-1 to TRBJ2-3, with no clear D. The CDR3 length is 18 residues. CDR1 is MGHRA, CDR2 YSYEKL, per germline. Trimming took off 0 bases at V and 2 bases at J, with 18 bases between the two ends. The CDR3 DNA is TGCGCCAGCAGCCAAGACTCCCTGACCCTTTCCTACACAGATACGCAGTATTTT. This encodes CASSQDSLTLSYTDTQYF.

The chain employs TRBV10-3 and TRBJ1-1; D is ambiguous. The CDR3 spans 13 residues. The V end lost 2 bases, the J end lost 1 base, and 5 bases lay between the germline ends. Germline V gene sequence: CDR1 ENHRY, CDR2 SYGVKD. The CDR3 nucleotides read TGTGCCATCAGTGAGATATGGAACACTGAAGCTTTCTTT. Translated: CAISEIWNTEAFF.

The chain has TRBV27 and TRBJ2-2; D uncertain. CDR1 is MNHEY, CDR2 SMNVEV, per germline (reference sequence). V shed 3 bases and J shed 4 bases, with 12 bases lying between them. The CDR3 is 15 amino acids. Written as DNA, the CDR3 is TGTGCCAGCAGTTTTGCCAGTTTGGGCACCGGGGAGCTGTTTTTT. Residues: CASSFASLGTGELFF.

This chain joins TRBV4-3 and TRBJ2-4, with 9 bases that match TRBD1. Germline V gives CDR1 LGHNA, CDR2 YSLEER. Trimming removed 1 base from V and 15 bases from J; junction bases left unmatched: 10. CDR3 length: 14 amino acids. Here the CDR3 reads CASSQGWGTGMRYF. The CDR3 DNA reads as TGCGCCAGCAGCCAAGGATGGGGGACAGGGATGCGGTACTTC.

J is TRBJ2-1 and V is TRBV27, with 12 bases aligning to TRBD2. V shed 4 bases and J 7 bases; nucleotides not matched to a gene: 2. Germline loops: CDR1 MNHEY, CDR2 SMNVEV (reference sequence). The length of the CDR3 is 14 residues. The CDR3 DNA follows: TGTGCCAGCAGTTGGACTAGCGGGATAAATGAGCAGTTCTTC. Residues: CASSWTSGINEQFF.

V gene TRBV29-1 combines with J gene TRBJ2-6; no definite D call. The germline V and J ends were trimmed by 3 bases and 0 bases, with 9 bases remaining between them. The CDR3 runs to 15 residues. CDR1 and CDR2 from the germline V gene are SQVTM and ANQGSEA. CDR3 DNA: TGCAGCGTTGAGGTCGGCACCTCTGGGGCCAACGTCCTGACTTTC. The encoded protein is CSVEVGTSGANVLTF.